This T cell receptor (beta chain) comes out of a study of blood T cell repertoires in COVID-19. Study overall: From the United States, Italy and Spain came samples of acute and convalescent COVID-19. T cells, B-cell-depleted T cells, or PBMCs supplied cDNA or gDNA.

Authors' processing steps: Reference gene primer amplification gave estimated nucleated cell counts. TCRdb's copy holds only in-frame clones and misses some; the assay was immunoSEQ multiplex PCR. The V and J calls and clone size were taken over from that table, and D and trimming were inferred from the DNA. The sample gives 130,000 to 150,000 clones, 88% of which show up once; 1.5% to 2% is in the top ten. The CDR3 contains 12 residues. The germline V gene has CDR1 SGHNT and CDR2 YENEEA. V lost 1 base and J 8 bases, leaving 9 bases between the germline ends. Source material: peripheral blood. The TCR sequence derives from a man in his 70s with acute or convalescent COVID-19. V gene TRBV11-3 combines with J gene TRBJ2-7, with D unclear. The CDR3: CASSLVPHKQYF. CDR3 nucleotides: TGTGCCAGCAGCTTAGTACCCCACAAGCAGTACTTC.